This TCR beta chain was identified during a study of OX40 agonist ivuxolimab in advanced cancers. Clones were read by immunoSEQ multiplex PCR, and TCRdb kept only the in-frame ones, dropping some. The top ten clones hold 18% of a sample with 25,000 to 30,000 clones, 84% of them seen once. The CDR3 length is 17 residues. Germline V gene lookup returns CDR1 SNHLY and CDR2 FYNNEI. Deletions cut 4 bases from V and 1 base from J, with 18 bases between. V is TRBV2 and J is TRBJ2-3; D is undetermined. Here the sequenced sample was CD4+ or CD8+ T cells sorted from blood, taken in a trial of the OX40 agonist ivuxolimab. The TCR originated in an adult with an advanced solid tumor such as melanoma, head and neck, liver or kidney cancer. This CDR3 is CASSGILGHVGTDTQYF. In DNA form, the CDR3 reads TGTGCCAGCAGTGGTATATTGGGTCATGTGGGCACAGATACGCAGTATTTT.